This TCR beta chain was documented in a study of cytomegalovirus exposure and HLA in healthy donors. This clone was detected a few times. Both 60 Vbeta primers and 13 Jbeta primers went into the PCR. As processed by the authors: In a later analysis, around 11 million of tens of millions of unique beta chains occurred in at least two donors. Here immunoSEQ multiplex PCR was the method, and the copy in TCRdb shows in-frame clones only, minus some. V and J calls and clone size are those listed in that table; D and trimming were worked out from the DNA. The sample yields about 89,000 clones, roughly 60% seen once. Germline V lookup: CDR1 SGHDT, CDR2 YYEEEE. The CDR3 consists of 14 residues. The V end lost 0 bases, the J end lost 7 bases, and 11 bases lay between the germline ends.

Sequencing was performed on PBMCs. This TCR was recovered from a human donor in good health. The chain combines TRBV5-6 with TRBJ2-1; TRBD2 might be the D (5 bases). CDR3 in amino acids: CASSLASRRNEQFF. CDR3 DNA sequence: TGTGCCAGCAGCTTGGCATCCCGGAGGAATGAGCAGTTCTTC.